This T cell receptor (beta chain) stems from a study of beta chain features in type 1 diabetes. Study information: The study found patients and healthy donors alike in age, gender and cell yields. Study findings and constraints: Across all four CD4+ subsets, people with type 1 diabetes showed modestly shorter TCRB CDR3s.

There are a few counts of this clone. As yet, its antigen is unknown. Sorting that relied on CD45RO/CCR7/CD25/CD127/CD95/CD27 yielded CD4+ naive, central memory, regulatory and stem cell-like memory cells. Without exception, sorted populations had purity beyond 98%. What was sequenced were expressed TCRB transcripts, since all of the isolated RNA had been reverse transcribed. Produced via immunoSEQ multiplex PCR; TCRdb's table is partial and in-frame only. The sample includes a few hundred thousand clones, approximately 12% of them seen just once. V was shortened by 1 base and J by 4 bases, with 9 bases between the two germline ends. The length of the CDR3 is 14 residues. Germline V gives CDR1 SGHAT, CDR2 FQNNGV.

This sequence was found in a woman aged 18-29 years with type 1 diabetes. V and J are TRBV11-2 and TRBJ2-3; D call uncertain. What was sequenced was naive CD4+ T cells from blood. CDR3 region: CASSLAPEPDTQYF. CDR3 DNA: TGTGCCAGCAGCTTAGCGCCCGAGCCAGATACGCAGTATTTT.